Below, one T cell receptor (beta chain) is given with its context. Its cognate antigen is unknown. The germline V gene encodes CDR1 SGHAT and CDR2 FQNNGV. The germline V and J ends were trimmed by 3 bases and 0 bases, with 9 bases remaining between them. This CDR3 region has 16 residues. The sample comes from a study of cytomegalovirus exposure and HLA in healthy donors. Findings and limits, study-wide: According to the study, around 180 TCR beta chains were cytomegalovirus-associated.

Using immunoSEQ multiplex PCR, the repertoire was profiled, and TCRdb retains in-frame clones only, with some absent. The table shows about 240,000 clones, with more than 75% occurring only once. The rearrangement links TRBV11-2 to TRBJ1-6; no firm D call. The TCR originated in a man aged 18 to 30 in good health and CMV-seronegative. The source material was PBMCs. The CDR3 reads CASSLAKSSYNSPLHF. CDR3 DNA sequence: TGTGCCAGCAGCTTGGCAAAAAGCTCCTATAATTCACCCCTCCACTTT.